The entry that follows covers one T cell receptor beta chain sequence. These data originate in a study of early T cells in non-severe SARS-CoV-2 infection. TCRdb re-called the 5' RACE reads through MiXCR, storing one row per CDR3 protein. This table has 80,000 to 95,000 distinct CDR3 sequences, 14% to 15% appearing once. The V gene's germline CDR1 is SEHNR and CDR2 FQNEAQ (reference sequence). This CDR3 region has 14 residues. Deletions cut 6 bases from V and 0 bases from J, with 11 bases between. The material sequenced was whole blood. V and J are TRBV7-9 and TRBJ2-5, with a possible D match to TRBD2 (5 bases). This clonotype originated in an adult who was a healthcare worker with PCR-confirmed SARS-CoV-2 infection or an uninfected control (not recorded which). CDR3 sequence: CASRLEAYQETQYF. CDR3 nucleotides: TGTGCCAGCAGACTAGAGGCTTACCAAGAGACCCAGTACTTC.